One sample yielded the 17 T cell receptor beta chains listed below, sequenced in a study of T cell responses to AZD1222 COVID-19 vaccine. This table comes from immunoSEQ multiplex PCR, and its TCRdb copy is limited to in-frame clones, with some not included. This sample has 150,000 to 200,000 clones, with approximately 91% found just once. The sequencing used peripheral blood, collected 28 days after the second AZD1222 dose. The receptors stem from an adult who received the AZD1222 COVID-19 vaccine.

The chain carries TRBV19 and TRBJ1-1; D is unresolved. The V end lost 3 bases, the J end lost 1 base, and 12 bases lay between the germline ends. Germline V lookup: CDR1 LNHDA, CDR2 SQIVND (reference sequence). The CDR3 has 15 amino acids. In DNA form, the CDR3 reads TGTGCCAGTAGTATCCTACTACAGAGGAACACTGAAGCTTTCTTT. Its translation is CASSILLQRNTEAFF.

This CDR3 is CASSVAGRNTEAFF. The CDR3 bases are TGTGCCAGCAGCGTAGCTGGGAGGAACACTGAAGCTTTCTTT. This chain joins TRBV9 and TRBJ1-1; D is undetermined. The V end was cut by 0 bases, the J end by 1 base, with 7 bases between. Germline V gene lookup returns CDR1 SGDLS and CDR2 YYNGEE. There are 14 residues in the CDR3. Together with reference TRBV9 and TRBJ1-1, the CDR3 gives the full variable domain: DSGVTQTPKHLITATGQRVTLRCSPRSGDLSVYWYQQSLDQGLQFLIQYYNGEERAKGNILERFSAQQFPDLHSELNLSSLELGDSALYFCASSVAGRNTEAFFGQGTRLTVV.

This chain links TRBV19 with TRBJ1-2; 9 nucleotides match TRBD1. CDR3 size: 15 residues. V lost 5 bases, J lost 2 bases, and 6 bases stayed unmatched. Per the germline V gene, CDR1 is LNHDA and CDR2 is SQIVND (reference sequence). CDR3 loop: CASSPGQGVNYGYTF. CDR3 sequence (DNA): TGTGCCAGTAGTCCGGGACAGGGCGTGAACTATGGCTACACCTTC.

The chain recombines TRBV7-2 with TRBJ1-6; D unresolved. The CDR3 spans 15 residues. The V end lost 5 bases, the J end lost 9 bases, and 17 bases lay between the germline ends. CDR1 and CDR2 (germline): SGHTA, FQGNSA. CDR3 sequence: CASSQSGLSGSPLHF. Here the CDR3 DNA reads TGTGCCAGCAGCCAAAGTGGGTTATCGGGTTCACCCCTCCACTTT.

The chain recombines TRBV5-1 with TRBJ2-2; perhaps D is TRBD1 or TRBD2 (5 bases each). The CDR3 extends over 14 amino acids. The V end lost 4 bases, the J end lost 5 bases, and 12 bases lay between the germline ends. CDR1 and CDR2 from the germline V gene are SGHRS and YFSETQ. CDR3: CASSVGTATGELFF. CDR3 nucleotides: TGCGCCAGCAGCGTAGGGACGGCGACCGGGGAGCTGTTTTTT.

This chain connects TRBV2 to TRBJ1-5; unclear D gene. Trimming cost V 3 bases and J 4 bases, with 13 bases left between them. There are 15 residues in the CDR3. Per the germline V gene, CDR1 is SNHLY and CDR2 is FYNNEI. In nucleotides, the CDR3 is TGTGCCAGCAGTGAGTCAGAACTGAAGAATCAGCCCCAGCATTTT. This translates into CASSESELKNQPQHF.

This clone turned up a few times. V and J are TRBV19 and TRBJ1-1, with D unclear. The CDR3 contains 14 residues. The germline V gene has CDR1 LNHDA and CDR2 SQIVND (reference sequence). V was clipped by 4 bases and J by 7 bases, with 16 bases between them. CDR3 DNA: TGTGCCAGTAGTACCCGGTCTGGGTTCGGTGAAGCTTTCTTT. Translating gives CASSTRSGFGEAFF.

The rearrangement joins TRBV20-1 to TRBJ2-7; no firm D call. Germline CDR1 DFQATT, CDR2 SNEGSKA (reference sequence). CDR3 length: 13 residues. The V gene lost 3 bases and the J gene lost 2 bases, with 11 bases spanning the gap. In DNA, the CDR3 is TGCAGTGCTAGTGCCCTGGAAACCTACGAGCAGTACTTC. Amino acid sequence: CSASALETYEQYF.

The chain recombines TRBV4-2 with TRBJ1-2, with D perhaps matching TRBD1 (5 bases). Germline values: CDR1 LGHNA, CDR2 YNFKEQ. The V gene lost 0 bases and the J gene lost 2 bases, with 10 bases spanning the gap. CDR3 length equals 15 residues. As DNA, the CDR3 is TGTGCCAGCAGCCAAGAAGGTCAGGGAAACTATGGCTACACCTTC. Its protein product is CASSQEGQGNYGYTF.

This clone has only one observation. The V and J genes are TRBV6-1 and TRBJ1-5; 8 nucleotides line up with TRBD1. CDR3 length: 17 amino acids. With 4 bases clipped from V and 1 base from J, the junction kept 9 bases outside the gene matches. Germline V gene data show CDR1 as MNHNS and CDR2 as SASEGT. The CDR3 bases are TGTGCCAGCAGTGGTAGCAGGGGGCGATTGAGCAATCAGCCCCAGCATTTT. Translation: CASSGSRGRLSNQPQHF.

This chain connects TRBV5-8 to TRBJ1-1; 9 bases are a match to TRBD1. Germline CDR1 SGHTS, CDR2 YDEGEE. V was pared by 4 bases and J by 4 bases, with 5 bases of the junction left unmatched. The CDR3 is made up of 14 amino acids. The CDR3 nucleotides are TGTGCCAGCAGCCGGGACAGGGTATCCACTGAAGCTTTCTTT. This encodes CASSRDRVSTEAFF. Full variable domain (missing parts from reference TRBV5-8 and TRBJ1-1): EAGVTQSPTHLIKTRGQQATLRCSPISGHTSVYWYQQALGLGLQFLLWYDEGEERNRGNFPPRFSGRQFPNYSSELNVNALELEDSALYLCASSRDRVSTEAFFGQGTRLTVV.

The rearrangement links TRBV7-8 to TRBJ1-6; 9 bases match TRBD1. Trimming took 1 base from V and 8 from J; bases not matched to a gene: 3. The CDR3 loop spans 15 amino acids. Germline V CDR1 and CDR2: SGHVS, FQNEAQ. CDR3 amino acids: CASSLGGQGYSPLHF. CDR3 bases: TGTGCCAGCAGCTTAGGGGGACAGGGATATTCACCCCTCCACTTT. The complete variable domain, with remaining parts taken from reference TRBV7-8 and TRBJ1-6, reads GAGVSQSPRYKVAKRGQDVALRCDPISGHVSLFWYQQALGQGPEFLTYFQNEAQLDKSGLPSDRFFAERPEGSVSTLKIQRTQQEDSAVYLCASSLGGQGYSPLHFGNGTRLTVT.

This rearrangement joins TRBV18 to TRBJ2-3; maybe TRBD1 (5 bases). This CDR3 is built from 13 residues. Trimming removed 3 bases from V and 5 bases from J, with 9 bases in between. The germline V gene has CDR1 KGHSH and CDR2 LQKENI. The CDR3 region is CASSPHQGDTQYF. The CDR3 DNA reads as TGTGCCAGCTCACCCCACCAGGGAGATACGCAGTATTTT.

This clone was recorded only once. The chain combines TRBV3-1 (or the pseudogene TRBV3-2) with TRBJ1-6; D is uncertain. The CDR3 consists of 14 residues. The V and J ends lost 1 base and 5 bases respectively, with 6 bases between them. Germline CDR1 is LGHDT and CDR2 is YNNKEL (reference sequence). The CDR3 region has the DNA TGTGCCAGCAGCCAAGGCAATAATAATTCACCCCTCCACTTT. Its protein is CASSQGNNNSPLHF.

In its sample, this clone was seen once. The chain couples TRBV7-2 to TRBJ1-1, with D hard to call. CDR1 and CDR2 (germline): SGHTA, FQGNSA. CDR3 size: 14 residues. The V end was cut by 5 bases, the J end by 0 bases, with 10 bases between. Here the CDR3 DNA reads TGTGCCAGCAGCCCCCCACCGGTGAACACTGAAGCTTTCTTT. It yields the protein CASSPPPVNTEAFF.

The chain links TRBV4-2 to TRBJ1-6, with D tentatively TRBD1 (5 bases). V gave up 0 bases and J gave up 6 bases, with 12 bases separating them. CDR1 is LGHNA and CDR2 is YNFKEQ in the germline V gene. The CDR3 length is 16 residues. CDR3 coding DNA: TGTGCCAGCAGCCAAGAGGGGACGGGGGTTAATTCACCCCTCCACTTT. Protein sequence: CASSQEGTGVNSPLHF.

The chain recombines TRBV5-1 with TRBJ1-1; the D is unclear. This CDR3 is 14 amino acids long. Trimming removed 1 base from V and 0 bases from J, with 7 bases in between. Per germline, CDR1 SGHRS and CDR2 YFSETQ. The CDR3 protein is CASSLSGLNTEAFF. The CDR3 nucleotides read TGCGCCAGCAGCTTGTCAGGATTGAACACTGAAGCTTTCTTT.